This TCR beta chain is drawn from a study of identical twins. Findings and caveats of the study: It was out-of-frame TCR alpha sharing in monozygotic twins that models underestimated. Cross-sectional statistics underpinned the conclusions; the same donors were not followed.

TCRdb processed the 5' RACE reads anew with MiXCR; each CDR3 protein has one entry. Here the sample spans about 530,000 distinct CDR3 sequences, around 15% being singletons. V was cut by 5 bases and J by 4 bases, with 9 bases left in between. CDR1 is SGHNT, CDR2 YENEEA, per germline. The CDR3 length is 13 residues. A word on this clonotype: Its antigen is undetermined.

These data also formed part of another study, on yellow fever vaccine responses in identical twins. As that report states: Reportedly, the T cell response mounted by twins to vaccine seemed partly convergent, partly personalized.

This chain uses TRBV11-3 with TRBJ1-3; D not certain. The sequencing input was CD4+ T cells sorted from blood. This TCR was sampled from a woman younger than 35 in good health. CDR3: CASSRDWGNTIYF. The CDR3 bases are TGTGCCAGCAGCCGGGATTGGGGAAACACCATATATTTT.